There are a few counts of the clone carrying this T cell receptor beta chain. Antigen: not known. Each TCR beta cDNA library carried unique molecular identifiers. T cells, about 0.9 to 11 million of them, yielded a few hundred thousand cDNA molecules. TCRdb re-analysed the PCR reads in MiXCR, keeping a single row per CDR3 protein. Of under 900,000 distinct CDR3 sequences listed, approximately 50% are singletons. This sample was taken from a study of post-analysis software for immune sequencing data. Overall study context: Relapsing-remitting, secondary progressive and progressive-relapsing forms of multiple sclerosis all featured among disease courses.

From germline, CDR1 is MGHDK and CDR2 SYGVNS. Unmatched junction bases numbered 8, after V lost 7 bases and J lost 2 bases. The CDR3 consists of 15 residues. Study-level findings and limits: Multiple sclerosis patients showed significantly lower normalized Chao1 diversity than controls did. Samples from one preparation batch, clustered by F measure, grouped strongly together. Patients had higher frequencies than controls of five or six TRBV segments, including TRBV5-6, TRBV5-1 and TRBV20-1.

Sequences were obtained from blood. This TCR derives from a girl aged 10 to 17 with multiple sclerosis. The chain recombines TRBV25-1 with TRBJ2-5, with TRBD2 matching 9 bases. The CDR3 reads CASTRAGGTQETQYF. In nucleotides, the CDR3 is TGTGCCAGCACCAGAGCGGGGGGCACACAAGAGACCCAGTACTTC. The full variable domain, with the rest looked up from reference TRBV25-1 and TRBJ2-5, is EADIYQTPRYLVIGTGKKITLECSQTMGHDKMYWYQQDPGMELHLIHYSYGVNSTEKGDLSSESTVSRIRTEHFPLTLESARPSHTSQYLCASTRAGGTQETQYFGPGTRLLVL.